This entry lists 10 T cell receptor beta chains sequenced from one sample in a study of beta chain features in type 1 diabetes. Findings of the study overall: All four CD4+ subsets of Type 1 diabetes patients contained TCRB CDR3s that were moderately but significantly shorter.

These receptors are not linked to any known antigen. Reverse transcription of all isolated RNA meant that expressed TCRB transcripts were sequenced. The assay was immunoSEQ multiplex PCR, and TCRdb's table has in-frame clones only and misses some. This table has 640,000 or so clones, 13% appearing once. Sequencing was carried out using naive CD4+ T cells from blood. These receptors were collected from a man aged 18 to 30 with type 1 diabetes.

The rearrangement uses TRBV7-8 and TRBJ1-2; 8 nucleotides align to TRBD1. After removal of 1 base from V and 5 bases from J, the junction contained 6 bases not matched to a gene. Germline CDR1 SGHVS, CDR2 FQNEAQ. The CDR3 length is 15 residues. This chain's CDR3 is CASSLGGQDLYGYTF. CDR3 sequence (DNA): TGTGCCAGCAGCTTAGGGGGACAGGATTTATATGGCTACACCTTC.

This clone was observed a few times. The V and J genes are TRBV18 and TRBJ1-6; D unresolved. CDR3 length equals 14 residues. Germline V gives CDR1 KGHSH, CDR2 LQKENI. V lost 2 bases, J lost 6 bases, and 8 bases lay in between. The CDR3 loop is CASSPEAGNSPLHF. The CDR3 nucleotides read TGTGCCAGCTCACCAGAAGCCGGTAATTCACCCCTCCACTTT.

This sequence joins TRBV7-9 and TRBJ2-1; unclear D gene. The V end lost 6 bases, the J end lost 5 bases, and 5 bases lay between the germline ends. Germline assignment: CDR1 SEHNR and CDR2 FQNEAQ (reference sequence). The CDR3 has 11 amino acids. CDR3 coding DNA: TGTGCCAGCAGTCGCGACAATGAGCAGTTCTTC. Encoded protein: CASSRDNEQFF. The full variable domain, its missing parts supplied by reference TRBV7-9 and TRBJ2-1, is DTGVSQNPRHKITKRGQNVTFRCDPISEHNRLYWYRQTLGQGPEFLTYFQNEAQLEKSRLLSDRFSAERPKGSFSTLEIQRTEQGDSAMYLCASSRDNEQFFGPGTRLTVL.

J is TRBJ2-1 and V is TRBV28; 10 nucleotides match TRBD1. Germline CDR1 reads MDHEN; CDR2 reads SYDVKM. V shed 6 bases and J 6 bases; nucleotides not matched to a gene: 5. The CDR3 loop spans 14 amino acids. The CDR3 coding sequence is TGTGCCAGCAGCCCAAGGACAGGGGGCAATGAGCAGTTCTTC. Amino acid sequence: CASSPRTGGNEQFF.

The chain recombines TRBV4-1 with TRBJ1-5, with 9 bases that match TRBD1. Losses at the gene ends were 0 bases for V and 4 bases for J; bases not matched to a gene: 7. CDR1 and CDR2 from the germline V gene are MGHRA and YSYEKL. The CDR3 has 17 residues. CDR3 nucleotides: TGCGCCAGCAGCCAAGAATCCGCCGGGACAGGGAATCAGCCCCAGCATTTT. Its translation: CASSQESAGTGNQPQHF.

CDR3 region: CASRRQGDSPLHF. CDR3 DNA sequence: TGTGCCAGCCGACGACAGGGTGATTCACCCCTCCACTTT. The V and J genes are TRBV5-4 and TRBJ1-6, with 7 positions matching TRBD1. Unmatched junction bases numbered 6, after V lost 7 bases and J lost 8 bases. Germline V CDR1 and CDR2: SGHNT, YYREEE (reference sequence). This CDR3 comprises 13 residues.

The chain links TRBV5-1 to TRBJ2-1; possible D gene TRBD1, 6 bases. Per germline, CDR1 SGHRS and CDR2 YFSETQ. V was trimmed by 1 base and J by 5 bases, leaving 13 bases between them. This CDR3 spans 15 amino acids. The CDR3 DNA follows: TGCGCCAGCAGCTTGCAGCCAGGGGTGGACAATGAGCAGTTCTTC. It codes for CASSLQPGVDNEQFF.

This clone was counted a few times. CDR3 nucleotide sequence: TGTGCCGGGCCCATAGAAGACAACCATGGCTACACCTTC. This codes for CAGPIEDNHGYTF. The rearrangement joins TRBV30 to TRBJ1-2; the D is unclear. The germline CDR1 and CDR2 sequences are GTSNPN and SVGIG (reference sequence). Trimming took off 8 bases at V and 6 bases at J, with 19 bases between the two ends. This CDR3 is 13 amino acids long.

As DNA, the CDR3 is TGTGCCAGCAGTTCCGTTGCCGGGACAGGGCCCAATGGCTACACCTTC. Its protein product is CASSSVAGTGPNGYTF. The chain couples TRBV6-6 to TRBJ1-2; 9 bases are shared with TRBD1. J lost 6 bases, V lost 4 bases, and 12 bases had no gene match. Germline CDR1 is MNHNY and CDR2 is SVGAGI (reference sequence). The CDR3 sequence is 16 residues long.

This chain uses TRBV7-9 with TRBJ1-2; D is perhaps TRBD1 (5 bases). Germline V gene data show CDR1 as SEHNR and CDR2 as FQNEAQ (reference sequence). The CDR3 sequence is 15 residues long. V was cut by 3 bases and J by 0 bases, with 11 bases left in between. CDR3 coding DNA: TGTGCCAGCAGCTTCCGGGACGGAACTAACTATGGCTACACCTTC. Translating it yields CASSFRDGTNYGYTF.